In its sample, the clone carrying this T cell receptor beta chain was seen once. The data stem from a study of control samples from healthy donors and cancer patients. Per the germline V gene, CDR1 is SGDLS and CDR2 is YYNGEE. Trimming took 2 bases from V and 4 from J; bases not matched to a gene: 12. CDR3 length: 17 amino acids. The repertoire was sequenced with immunoSEQ multiplex PCR; TCRdb's copy has only in-frame clones and lacks some. This sample has about 150,000 clones, with 88% found just once. This sequence was found in a man between 18 and 29 years old in good health. This chain connects TRBV9 to TRBJ2-3; TRBD2 aligns across 8 bases. The sequenced sample consisted of blood. DNA for the CDR3: TGTGCCAGCAGCGTGGGCAATGGCGGGGGGAGGTCAGATACGCAGTATTTT. It codes for CASSVGNGGGRSDTQYF.